The rows below give T cell receptor beta chains drawn from one sample of a study of cytomegalovirus exposure and HLA in healthy donors. Here immunoSEQ multiplex PCR was the method, and the copy in TCRdb shows in-frame clones only, minus some. The sample shows 120,000 or so clones, more than 60% of them seen only once. Sequenced input: PBMCs. The origin of the receptors is a woman between 40 and 55 years old in good health and CMV-seropositive. Each CDR3 is given with its conserved first and last residue. D genes are given only for firm matches. Expanded clones get a size class; other rows say once, few or many, or leave the size out.

.	TRBV5-1	TRBJ1-3	.	TGCGCCAGCAGCTTTGGGGGGGCAGCCGTCTCTGGAAACACCATATATTTT	CASSFGGAAVSGNTIYF
.	TRBV10-3	TRBJ2-5	once	TGTGCCATCAGGGACTCGTCGCAAGAGACCCAGTACTTC	CAIRDSSQETQYF
.	TRBV28	TRBJ2-1	few	TGTGCCAGTCTACACGGGACTCACAATGAGCAGTTCTTC	CASLHGTHNEQFF
TRBD1	TRBV5-1	TRBJ1-2	.	TGCGCCAGCAGCTTTAACAGGGGGCAGGACTATGGCTACACCTTC	CASSFNRGQDYGYTF
.	TRBV11-3	TRBJ1-4	few	TGTGCCAGCAGCCTCGGTGGACCAGGGAATGAAAAACTGTTTTTT	CASSLGGPGNEKLFF
.	TRBV5-5	TRBJ1-5	.	TGTGCCAGCAGCTTGGAGGGTCGGGGGAATCAGCCCCAGCATTTT	CASSLEGRGNQPQHF
.	TRBV30	TRBJ1-2	.	TGTGCCCGGAGTGTACGTGGGAGGCATGGCTACACCTTC	CARSVRGRHGYTF
TRBD1	TRBV6-5	TRBJ1-1	.	TGTGCCAGCAGTTACGGGGCAGGGGGTCAGACTGAAGCTTTCTTT	CASSYGAGGQTEAFF
TRBD1	TRBV10-3	TRBJ2-1	.	TGTGCCATCAGGGGGACAGGGGACAATGAGCAGTTCTTC	CAIRGTGDNEQFF
TRBD2	TRBV5-4	TRBJ2-5	.	TGTGCCAGCAGCGAGTCTAGCGGGGTAGGGGAGCAGTACTTC	CASSESSGVGEQYF
TRBD2	TRBV4-1	TRBJ2-1	few	TGCGCCAGCAGCCAAGAAAGAGGGCTTAGCGGGAGGGCCGTTGAGCAGTTCTTC	CASSQERGLSGRAVEQFF
TRBD2	TRBV5-1	TRBJ2-7	once	TGCGCCAGCAGCTTGGTCCTAGCGGGAGTCTACGAGCAGTACTTC	CASSLVLAGVYEQYF
TRBD1	TRBV2	TRBJ1-5	few	TGTGCCAGCAGGGGACAGGGAGAGGGTCAGCCCCAGCATTTT	CASRGQGEGQPQHF
TRBD1	TRBV5-1	TRBJ1-5	.	TGCGCCAGCAGCTTGGGCCTGGACAGGGGATACAATCAGCCCCAGCATTTT	CASSLGLDRGYNQPQHF
.	TRBV13	TRBJ2-1	.	TGTGCCAGCAGCCAACCCTTATCGAGTAGGACATATGAGCAGTTCTTC	CASSQPLSSRTYEQFF
.	TRBV6-6	TRBJ2-7	few	TGTGCCAGCAGCCCAAGGGGAAGCTCCTACGAGCAGTACTTC	CASSPRGSSYEQYF
.	TRBV5-6	TRBJ1-1	.	TGTGCCAGCAGCTTGCGGGGTCCAACGAACACTGAAGCTTTCTTT	CASSLRGPTNTEAFF
TRBD1	TRBV28	TRBJ1-6	.	TGTGCCAGCAGGACAGGGGGCTTTTCACCCCTCCACTTT	CASRTGGFSPLHF
.	TRBV2	TRBJ1-1	.	TGTGCCAGCAGTCCCGACATGGGTTCGCCAGCTTTCTTT	CASSPDMGSPAFF
TRBD1	TRBV18	TRBJ1-2	.	TGTGCCAGCTCACCTATGACAGGGTACGGCTACACCTTC	CASSPMTGYGYTF
TRBD1	TRBV28	TRBJ1-1	.	TGTGCCAGCACCTCCGGGGCAGGGGGAAGAACTGAAGCTTTCTTT	CASTSGAGGRTEAFF
TRBD1	TRBV19	TRBJ1-5	.	TGTGCCAGTAGTATGGGACAGAACAATCAGCCCCAGCATTTT	CASSMGQNNQPQHF
.	TRBV11-3	TRBJ1-3	few	TGTGCCAGCAGAACGCAGGGTGAGCGTGGAAACACCATATATTTT	CASRTQGERGNTIYF
.	TRBV23-1	TRBJ2-7	few	TGCGCCAGCAGTCAATCCGTCCTAGTCAGGGGGGACGAGCAGTACTTC	CASSQSVLVRGDEQYF
.	TRBV5-1	TRBJ2-7	.	TGCGCCAGCAGCCCACGGGACACCACCTACGAGCAGTACTTC	CASSPRDTTYEQYF
TRBD2	TRBV27	TRBJ2-7	.	TGTGCCAGCAGTTTATCGACTAGCGGCGAGCAGTACTTC	CASSLSTSGEQYF
TRBD2	TRBV6-5	TRBJ2-1	few	TGTGCCAGCAAAGGCAACCCGGGGGGCAATGAGCAGTTCTTC	CASKGNPGGNEQFF
TRBD1	TRBV19	TRBJ1-5	.	TGTGCCAGTAGTATGGCCAGGGGGGCACAGCCCCAGCATTTT	CASSMARGAQPQHF
.	TRBV6-6	TRBJ1-2	.	TGTGCCAGCACCTTAGATGTTGCTAAAGGCTACACCTTC	CASTLDVAKGYTF
TRBD1	TRBV29-1	TRBJ2-2	.	TGCAGCGTTGGATACGTTGACAGGGGGATCACCGGGGAGCTGTTTTTT	CSVGYVDRGITGELFF
.	TRBV28	TRBJ1-3	.	TGTGCCAGCAGTTCAGACAGGAGCTCTGGAAACACCATATATTTT	CASSSDRSSGNTIYF
.	TRBV10-1	TRBJ2-1	.	TGCGCCAGCAGTGTTGGGGGGTCCTACAATGAGCAGTTCTTC	CASSVGGSYNEQFF
TRBD2	TRBV4-1	TRBJ2-7	.	TGCGCCAGCAGCCAGGCCCCGACCGGGACTAGCGGCTCCTACGAGCAGTACTTC	CASSQAPTGTSGSYEQYF
.	TRBV5-4	TRBJ2-7	.	TGTGCCAGCAGCTCCTCTGAGGACAGCGTATGGGACGAGCAGTACTTC	CASSSSEDSVWDEQYF
TRBD1	TRBV7-9	TRBJ1-2	.	TGTGCCAGCAGCGAGACAGGGGAGGGATATGGCTACACCTTC	CASSETGEGYGYTF
TRBD2	TRBV5-1	TRBJ2-5	.	TGCGCCAGCAGCTCCTCGGCGGGAGGGGAGTTGTACCAAGAGACCCAGTACTTC	CASSSSAGGELYQETQYF
.	TRBV6-5	TRBJ1-5	.	TGTGCCAGCAGTTACGAGTCACAGGGACCTCAGCCCCAGCATTTT	CASSYESQGPQPQHF
.	TRBV5-1	TRBJ1-1	.	TGCGCCAGCAGCTCCTCGTTCGACGGAGGGAGTGGAGCTTTCTTT	CASSSSFDGGSGAFF
.	TRBV5-8	TRBJ1-2	.	TGTGCCAGCAGCTTGGGGCAGGGAGGTGGCTACACCTTC	CASSLGQGGGYTF
.	TRBV9	TRBJ2-7	.	TGTGCCAGCAGCGTATCAGGTCCTGACTACGAGCAGTACTTC	CASSVSGPDYEQYF
.	TRBV2	TRBJ2-1	.	TGTGCCAGCAGGGGAGACAATGAGCAGTTCTTC	CASRGDNEQFF
TRBD1	TRBV10-3	TRBJ2-7	.	TGTGCCATCAGTCGCGACCGTGGGACAGGCGGCGAGCAGTACTTC	CAISRDRGTGGEQYF
.	TRBV2	TRBJ1-1	.	TGTGCCAGCAGTGAGCAGGGGTCGGGGATGAACACTGAAGCTTTCTTT	CASSEQGSGMNTEAFF
TRBD1	TRBV28	TRBJ2-2	.	TGTGCCAGCAGTCTATGGATGATGGACAGGGGTCCCGGGGAGCTGTTTTTT	CASSLWMMDRGPGELFF
TRBD1	TRBV9	TRBJ1-6	.	TGTGCCAGCAGCGTAGGGGACAGGGGGCATACCATAGCTTCACCCCTCCACTTT	CASSVGDRGHTIASPLHF
.	TRBV18	TRBJ2-3	.	TGTGCCAGCTCACCACCCACCAGGGATACGCAGTATTTT	CASSPPTRDTQYF
TRBD2	TRBV27	TRBJ2-1	.	TGTGCCAGCTTAGGGGCGGAAAGGCTCCCGGGACTAGCGGCCAATGAGCAGTTCTTC	CASLGAERLPGLAANEQFF
.	TRBV5-4	TRBJ1-2	.	TGTGCCAGCAGCTGGGGGGGGGAGGGGAACACCTTC	CASSWGGEGNTF
TRBD1	TRBV6-5	TRBJ1-6	.	TGTGCCAGCAGCTTGGGACAGGGATCACCCCTCCACTTT	CASSLGQGSPLHF
TRBD1	TRBV29-1	TRBJ2-7	.	TGCAGCGTTGGACCGGACAGGGGCGAGCAGTACTTC	CSVGPDRGEQYF
.	TRBV19	TRBJ1-1	.	TGTGCCAGTACCCGGGAGTGGATGAACACTGAAGCTTTCTTT	CASTREWMNTEAFF
.	TRBV30	TRBJ1-2	.	TGTGCCTCCACCCGAGGCCCCTATGGCTACACCTTC	CASTRGPYGYTF
.	TRBV6-5	TRBJ2-3	few	TGTGCCAGCAGTTACTCTCCAGGGACAAATACGCAGTATTTT	CASSYSPGTNTQYF
.	TRBV19	TRBJ1-5	.	TGTGCCGGGCAAAGTAGCAATCAGCCCCAGCATTTT	CAGQSSNQPQHF
TRBD2	TRBV5-1	TRBJ2-5	.	TGCGCCAGCAATAGCGGGGGGGCCGAAGACGAGACCCAGTACTTC	CASNSGGAEDETQYF
TRBD1	TRBV9	TRBJ2-5	.	TGTGCCAGCAGCGCTTCAGACGGGACAGGGTACCGAGAGACCCAGTACTTC	CASSASDGTGYRETQYF
.	TRBV30	TRBJ1-6	few	TGTGCCTGGAGTGTAGGGAGGAGCTCCTATAATTCACCCCTCCACTTT	CAWSVGRSSYNSPLHF
.	TRBV15	TRBJ2-3	.	TGTGCCACCAGCAGAGATACATTGGAGGGAGGTGGAACGGATACGCAGTATTTT	CATSRDTLEGGGTDTQYF
.	TRBV28	TRBJ2-7	once	TGTGCCAGCAGACCCGGTCCATCCTACGAGCAGTACTTC	CASRPGPSYEQYF